This TCR beta chain was documented in a study of shared clonotypes between healthy human individuals. Libraries were prepared by immunoSEQ multiplex PCR; TCRdb keeps only in-frame clonotypes and omits some of them. The table shows roughly 2,000,000 clones, with about 95% occurring only once. Per germline, CDR1 WSHSY and CDR2 SAAADI. The germline V and J ends were trimmed by 3 bases and 2 bases, with 8 bases remaining between them. The CDR3 has 14 amino acids. Naive CD8 populations comprised CD45RO-negative cells positively selected for CCR7, excluding terminally differentiated effector memory CD45RA+ cells.

The chain is built from TRBV10-2 and TRBJ1-3; possible D gene TRBD1, 5 bases. The sequence derives from a man between 18 and 29 years old in good health. Material: naive CD8+ T cells sorted from blood. CDR3: CASSERGAGNTIYF. The CDR3 region has the DNA TGCGCCAGCAGTGAAAGGGGCGCTGGAAACACCATATATTTT.